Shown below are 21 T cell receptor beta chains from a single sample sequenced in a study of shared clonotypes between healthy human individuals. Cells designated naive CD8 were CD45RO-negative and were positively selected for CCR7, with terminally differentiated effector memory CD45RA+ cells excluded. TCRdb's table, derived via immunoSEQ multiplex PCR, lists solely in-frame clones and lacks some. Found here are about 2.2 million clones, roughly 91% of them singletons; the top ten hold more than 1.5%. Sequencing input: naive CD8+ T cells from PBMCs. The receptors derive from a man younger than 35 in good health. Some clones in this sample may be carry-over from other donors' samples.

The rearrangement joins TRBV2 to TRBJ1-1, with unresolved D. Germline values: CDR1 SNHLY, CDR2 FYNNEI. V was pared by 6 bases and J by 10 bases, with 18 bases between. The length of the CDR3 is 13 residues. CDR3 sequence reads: CASRAGRPRGAFF. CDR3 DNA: TGTGCCAGCAGAGCCGGAAGGCCGCGGGGAGCTTTCTTT.

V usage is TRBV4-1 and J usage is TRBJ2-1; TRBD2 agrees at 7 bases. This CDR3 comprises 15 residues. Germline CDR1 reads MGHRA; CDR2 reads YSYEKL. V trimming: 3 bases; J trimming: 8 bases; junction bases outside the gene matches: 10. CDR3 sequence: CASSHLSGAQYEQFF. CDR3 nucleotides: TGCGCCAGCAGCCACCTCAGCGGGGCCCAATATGAGCAGTTCTTC.

The CDR3 sequence: CASSFQRVGDTQYF. The CDR3 nucleotides read TGTGCCAGCAGCTTTCAACGGGTGGGAGATACGCAGTATTTT. The rearrangement uses TRBV11-2 and TRBJ2-3; D gene ambiguous. V shed 3 bases and J shed 5 bases, with 12 bases lying between them. CDR1 is SGHAT and CDR2 is FQNNGV in the germline V gene. CDR3 length equals 14 residues.

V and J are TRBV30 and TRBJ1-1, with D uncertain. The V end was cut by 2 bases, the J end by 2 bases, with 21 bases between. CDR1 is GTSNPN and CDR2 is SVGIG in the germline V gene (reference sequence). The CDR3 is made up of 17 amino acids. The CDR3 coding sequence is TGTGCCTGGAGTCAAGGAACTTCAGAGAGGGAAAACACTGAAGCTTTCTTT. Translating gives CAWSQGTSERENTEAFF.

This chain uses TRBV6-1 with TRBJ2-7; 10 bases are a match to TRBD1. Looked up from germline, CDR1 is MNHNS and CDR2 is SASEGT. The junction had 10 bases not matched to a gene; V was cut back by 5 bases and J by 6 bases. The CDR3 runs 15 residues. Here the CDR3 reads CASSPRDRGYSEQYF. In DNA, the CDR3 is TGTGCCAGCAGTCCCCGGGACAGGGGTTATAGCGAGCAGTACTTC.

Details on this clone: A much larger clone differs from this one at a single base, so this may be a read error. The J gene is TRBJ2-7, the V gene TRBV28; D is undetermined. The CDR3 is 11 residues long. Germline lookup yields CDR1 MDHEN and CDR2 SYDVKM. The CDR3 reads CASSLSFEQYF. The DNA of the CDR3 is TGTGCCAGCAGTTTATCCTTCGAGCAGTACTTC.

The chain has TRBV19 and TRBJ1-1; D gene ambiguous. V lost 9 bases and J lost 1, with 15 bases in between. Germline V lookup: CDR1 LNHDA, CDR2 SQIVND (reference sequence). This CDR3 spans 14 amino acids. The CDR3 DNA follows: TGTGCCAGCGTTTCATTAGCGAGGAACACTGAAGCTTTCTTT. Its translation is CASVSLARNTEAFF.

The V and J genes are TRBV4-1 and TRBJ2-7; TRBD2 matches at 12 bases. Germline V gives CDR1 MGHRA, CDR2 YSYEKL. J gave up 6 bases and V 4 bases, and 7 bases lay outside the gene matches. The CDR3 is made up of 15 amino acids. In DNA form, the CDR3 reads TGCGCCAGCAGCCCAGGCGGACTAGCGGGATCCGAGCAGTACTTC. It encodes CASSPGGLAGSEQYF.

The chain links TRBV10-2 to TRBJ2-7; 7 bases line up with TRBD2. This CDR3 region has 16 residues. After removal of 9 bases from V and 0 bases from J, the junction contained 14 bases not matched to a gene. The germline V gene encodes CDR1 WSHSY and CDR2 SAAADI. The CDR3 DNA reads TGCGCCAGTGTTGGATTTGCGGGGGAGAGCTCCTACGAGCAGTACTTC. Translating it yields CASVGFAGESSYEQYF.

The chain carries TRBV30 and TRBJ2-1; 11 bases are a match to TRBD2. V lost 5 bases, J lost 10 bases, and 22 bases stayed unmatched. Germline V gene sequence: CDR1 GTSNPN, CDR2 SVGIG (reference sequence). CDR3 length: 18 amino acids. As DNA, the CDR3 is TGTGCCTGGCGATCTGAGGTAGCGGGAGGGCCGGATCGCAGGGAGCAGTTCTTC. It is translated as CAWRSEVAGGPDRREQFF.

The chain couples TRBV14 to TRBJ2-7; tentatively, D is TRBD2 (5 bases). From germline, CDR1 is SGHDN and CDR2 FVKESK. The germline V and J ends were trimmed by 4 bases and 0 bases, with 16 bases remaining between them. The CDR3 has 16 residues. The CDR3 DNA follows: TGTGCCAGCAGCCCGGTTGGGCGGGCGGGCTCCTACGAGCAGTACTTC. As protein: CASSPVGRAGSYEQYF.

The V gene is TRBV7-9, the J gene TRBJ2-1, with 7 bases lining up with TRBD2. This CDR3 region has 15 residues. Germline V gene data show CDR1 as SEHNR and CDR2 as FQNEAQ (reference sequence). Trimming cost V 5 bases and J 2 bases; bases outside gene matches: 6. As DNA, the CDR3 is TGTGCCAGCAGCCCTGGGGAGGGCCCCTACAATGAGCAGTTCTTC. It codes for CASSPGEGPYNEQFF.

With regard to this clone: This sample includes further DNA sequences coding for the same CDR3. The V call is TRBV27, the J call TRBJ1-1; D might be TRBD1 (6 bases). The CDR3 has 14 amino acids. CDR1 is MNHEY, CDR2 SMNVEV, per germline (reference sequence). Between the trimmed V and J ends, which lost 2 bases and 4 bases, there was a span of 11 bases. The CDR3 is CASSLGGGGTEAFF. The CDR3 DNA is TGTGCCAGCAGTTTAGGGGGCGGGGGCACTGAAGCTTTCTTT.

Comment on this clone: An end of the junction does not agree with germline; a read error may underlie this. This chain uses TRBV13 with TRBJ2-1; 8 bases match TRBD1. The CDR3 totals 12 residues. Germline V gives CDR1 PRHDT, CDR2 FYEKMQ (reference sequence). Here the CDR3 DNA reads TGTGCCAGCAGCGGAGGGGACAGGTTCCCCATCTTC. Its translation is CASSGGDRFPIF.

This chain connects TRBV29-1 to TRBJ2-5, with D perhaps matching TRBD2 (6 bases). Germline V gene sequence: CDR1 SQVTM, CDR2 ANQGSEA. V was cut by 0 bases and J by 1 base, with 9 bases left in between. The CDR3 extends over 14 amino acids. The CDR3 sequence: CSVEDWRGQETQYF. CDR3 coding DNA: TGCAGCGTTGAAGATTGGAGGGGCCAAGAGACCCAGTACTTC.

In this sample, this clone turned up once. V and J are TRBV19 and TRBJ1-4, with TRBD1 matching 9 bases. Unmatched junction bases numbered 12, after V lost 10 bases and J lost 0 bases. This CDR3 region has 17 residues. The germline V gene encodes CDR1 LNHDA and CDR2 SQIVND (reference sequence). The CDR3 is CATSPPGQGATNEKLFF. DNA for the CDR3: TGTGCCACCTCCCCGCCGGGACAGGGTGCAACTAATGAAAAACTGTTTTTT.

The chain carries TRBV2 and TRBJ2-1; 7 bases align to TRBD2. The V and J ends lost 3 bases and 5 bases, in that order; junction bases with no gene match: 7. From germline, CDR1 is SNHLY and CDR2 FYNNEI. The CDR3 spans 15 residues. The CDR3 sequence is CASSDRTSWDNEQFF. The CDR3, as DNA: TGTGCCAGCAGTGATAGGACTAGTTGGGACAATGAGCAGTTCTTC.

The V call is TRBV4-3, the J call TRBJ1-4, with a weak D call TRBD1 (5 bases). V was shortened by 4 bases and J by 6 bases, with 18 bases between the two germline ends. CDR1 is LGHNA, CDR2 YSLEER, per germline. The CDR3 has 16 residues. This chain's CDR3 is CASSPRKSGGYEKLFF. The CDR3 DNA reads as TGCGCCAGCAGCCCCAGGAAGTCCGGGGGATATGAAAAACTGTTTTTT.

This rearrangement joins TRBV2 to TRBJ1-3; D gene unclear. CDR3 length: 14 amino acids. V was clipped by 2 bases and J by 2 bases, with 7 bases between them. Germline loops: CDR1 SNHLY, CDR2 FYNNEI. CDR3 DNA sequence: TGTGCCAGCAGTGAAAGCGGGGCTGGAAACACCATATATTTT. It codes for CASSESGAGNTIYF.

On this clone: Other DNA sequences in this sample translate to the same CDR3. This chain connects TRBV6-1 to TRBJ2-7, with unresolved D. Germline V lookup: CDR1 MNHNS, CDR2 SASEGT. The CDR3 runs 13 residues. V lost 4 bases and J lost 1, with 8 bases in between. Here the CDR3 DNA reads TGTGCCAGCAGTGCGGGCAGGTCCTACGAGCAGTACTTC. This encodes CASSAGRSYEQYF.

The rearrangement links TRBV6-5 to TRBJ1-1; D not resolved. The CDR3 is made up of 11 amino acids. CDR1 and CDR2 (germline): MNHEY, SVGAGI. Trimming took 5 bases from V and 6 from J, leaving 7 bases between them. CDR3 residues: CASSTGPEAFF. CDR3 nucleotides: TGTGCCAGCAGTACGGGTCCTGAAGCTTTCTTT.